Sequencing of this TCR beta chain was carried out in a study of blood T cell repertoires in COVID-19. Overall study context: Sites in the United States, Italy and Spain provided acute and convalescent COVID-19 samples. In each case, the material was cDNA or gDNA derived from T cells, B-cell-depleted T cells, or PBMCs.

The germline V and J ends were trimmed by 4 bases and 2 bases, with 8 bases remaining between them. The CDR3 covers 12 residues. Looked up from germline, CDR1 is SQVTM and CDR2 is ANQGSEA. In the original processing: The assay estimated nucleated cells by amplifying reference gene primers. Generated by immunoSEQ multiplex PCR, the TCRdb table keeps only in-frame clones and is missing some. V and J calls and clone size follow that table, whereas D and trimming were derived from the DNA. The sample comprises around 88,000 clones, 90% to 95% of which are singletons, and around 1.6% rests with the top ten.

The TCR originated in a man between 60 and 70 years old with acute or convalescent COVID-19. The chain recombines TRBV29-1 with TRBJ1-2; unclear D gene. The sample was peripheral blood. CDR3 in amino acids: CSVAGGNYGYTF. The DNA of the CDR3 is TGCAGCGTTGCCGGCGGAAACTATGGCTACACCTTC.